A selection of T cell receptor beta chains follows, all from one sample in a study of blood T cell repertoires in COVID-19. Clones were sequenced by immunoSEQ multiplex PCR, and TCRdb holds only the in-frame ones, with some missing. The repertoire consists of some 120,000 clones, with approximately 80% occurring once and the leading ten covering roughly 12%. Sequencing was carried out using peripheral blood. The receptors derive from a man in his 60s with acute or convalescent COVID-19. The CDR3 runs from the conserved cysteine through the conserved F or W. A D gene is named only where the DNA matches it firmly. Expanded clones are given a class, and other clones once, few, many or no size at all.

TRBD1	TRBV5-8	NA	TRBJ2-7	TGTGCCAGCAGCTTGCCAGGTGTGGGGACAGGGTTTTACGAGCAGTACTTC	CASSLPGVGTGFYEQYF
NA	TRBV9	NA	TRBJ2-4	TGTGCCAGCAGCCCCCAGATGGGCATGGGAAACATTCAGTACTTC	CASSPQMGMGNIQYF
NA	TRBV19	NA	TRBJ2-1	TGTGCCAGTATCCCCGACAGGAGCTCCTACAATGAGCAGTTCTTC	CASIPDRSSYNEQFF
NA	TRBV2	NA	TRBJ1-4	TGTGCCAGCAGTATGGGGGGAGAGGCAACTAATGAAAAACTGTTTTTT	CASSMGGEATNEKLFF
TRBD1	TRBV6-6	NA	TRBJ2-7	TGTGCCAGCAGTCGCCGGACCGGGACAGGGGCAACAGGAGCACCCTACGAGCAGTACTTC	CASSRRTGTGATGAPYEQYF
NA	TRBV28	NA	TRBJ1-5	TGTGCCAGCAGTTTCGGAAACAGGGCCCAGCCCCAGCATTTT	CASSFGNRAQPQHF
TRBD2	TRBV18	NA	TRBJ2-7	TGTGCCAGCTCACCAGGACTAGTAAACTACGAGCAGTACTTC	CASSPGLVNYEQYF
TRBD2	TRBV11-2	NA	TRBJ2-2	TGTGCCAGCAGCCGCAGGGGGGATAGCGGGAGTGCCGGGGAGCTGTTTTTT	CASSRRGDSGSAGELFF
TRBD2	TRBV2	NA	TRBJ2-7	TGTGCCAGCAGCGGGGGGACTAGCGGGAGGGCCCGTTACGAGCAGTACTTC	CASSGGTSGRARYEQYF
TRBD1	TRBV6-5	once	TRBJ1-4	TGTGCCAGCAGTTACAGGGGGCGCGTTGAAAAACTGTTTTTT	CASSYRGRVEKLFF
TRBD1	TRBV10-1	NA	TRBJ2-7	TGCGCCAGCAGGGTCCCCGGGACAGGGGTTAATTGCGAGCAGTACTTC	CASRVPGTGVNCEQYF
TRBD2	TRBV14	few	TRBJ2-1	TGTGCCAGCAGCCAATGGATAGCGGGAGGATATGAGCAGTTCTTC	CASSQWIAGGYEQFF
NA	TRBV29-1	NA	TRBJ1-2	TGCAGCGTTGAAGATGCCGCAGGGCCAAGGTATGGCTACACCTTC	CSVEDAAGPRYGYTF
TRBD1	TRBV7-8	NA	TRBJ2-2	TGTGCCAGCAGCCCCCTACCGACAGGGTACACCGGGGAGCTGTTTTTT	CASSPLPTGYTGELFF
TRBD2	TRBV27	NA	TRBJ2-1	TGTGCCAGTAGCGGGTCGTCGGGGAATGAGCAGTTCTTC	CASSGSSGNEQFF
TRBD1	TRBV3-1/TRBV3-2	few	TRBJ1-6	TGTGCCAGCAGCCAAGAACAGGGGGCCAGGACCTATAATTCACCCCTCCACTTT	CASSQEQGARTYNSPLHF
TRBD2	TRBV30	NA	TRBJ2-2	TGTGCCTGGAGTGTGGTAGCGGGAGTGACCGGGGAGCTGTTTTTT	CAWSVVAGVTGELFF
TRBD1	TRBV5-4	NA	TRBJ1-1	TGTGCCAGCAGTCCTGGACAGGGATACACTGAAGCTTTCTTT	CASSPGQGYTEAFF
TRBD2	TRBV15	NA	TRBJ2-1	TGTGCCACCAGCAGATCACTAGCGGGAGAGGGGAATGAGCAGTTCTTC	CATSRSLAGEGNEQFF
NA	TRBV19	NA	TRBJ2-3	TGTGCCAGCAAACGTAGGGGGAAAGGACGGCCCGGGGATACGCAGTATTTT	CASKRRGKGRPGDTQYF
TRBD1	TRBV5-4	NA	TRBJ2-7	TGTGCCAGCAGCTTACAGGGGGCATACGAGCAGTACTTC	CASSLQGAYEQYF
TRBD1	TRBV11-2	NA	TRBJ1-1	TGTGCCAGCAGCTTAGATTTTGAGCAGGGGGCGAATCGGAGGGAAACTGAAGCTTTCTTT	CASSLDFEQGANRRETEAFF
TRBD2	TRBV4-2	many	TRBJ2-1	TGTGCCAGCAGCCAAGGGGCGGGAGTAGATGAGCAGTTCTTC	CASSQGAGVDEQFF
TRBD1	TRBV3-1/TRBV3-2	NA	TRBJ1-2	TGTGCCAGCAGCCATTACAGGGGGGATGGCTACACCTTC	CASSHYRGDGYTF
TRBD1	TRBV10-1	NA	TRBJ1-2	TGCGCCAGCAGCCGGGACAGGGGCGCAGATGGCTACACCTTC	CASSRDRGADGYTF
TRBD2	TRBV9	NA	TRBJ2-1	TGTGCCAGCAGCGTCCGGACTAGCGGGAGCTCCTACAATGAGCAGTTCTTC	CASSVRTSGSSYNEQFF
TRBD1	TRBV30	many	TRBJ1-5	TGTGCCTGGAGTGCGACAGGGGTTGGATTGCACGCGGAGCCCCAGCATTTT	CAWSATGVGLHAEPQHF
NA	TRBV5-5	NA	TRBJ1-1	TGTGCCAGCAGCTTGGGACAGACAACTTACACTGAAGCTTTCTTT	CASSLGQTTYTEAFF
TRBD1	TRBV11-3	NA	TRBJ2-7	TGTGCCAGCAGCTTGGGACAGGGGGCTTACGAGCAGTACTTC	CASSLGQGAYEQYF
TRBD2	TRBV28	NA	TRBJ2-1	TGTGCCAGCAACACCTTAGCGGGAGGAAAGCAGTTCTTC	CASNTLAGGKQFF
NA	TRBV3-1/TRBV3-2	NA	TRBJ2-2	TGTGCCAGCAGCCAAAGGCGGCGGGGCACCGGGGAGCTGTTTTTT	CASSQRRRGTGELFF
TRBD2	TRBV4-2	NA	TRBJ2-1	TGTGCCAGCAGCCAACCACGGGGAGGACTAGCGGGAGACGCGGTGAGGGATGAGCAGTTCTTC	CASSQPRGGLAGDAVRDEQFF
NA	TRBV15	NA	TRBJ2-2	TGTGCCACCAGCATCCCTGCGATCACCGGGGAGCTGTTTTTT	CATSIPAITGELFF
TRBD2	TRBV23-1	once	TRBJ2-1	TGCGCCAGCAGTCAATCCGGGACTAGACGGGTTGCCTACAATGAGCAGTTCTTC	CASSQSGTRRVAYNEQFF
TRBD2	TRBV5-1	NA	TRBJ2-1	TGCGCCAGCAGCTTGGAGGCTAGCGGGACCTACAATGAGCAGTTCTTC	CASSLEASGTYNEQFF
NA	TRBV24-1	NA	TRBJ1-1	TGTGCCACCAGCCCGACAGGAATGAACACTGAAGCTTTCTTT	CATSPTGMNTEAFF
NA	TRBV7-3	NA	TRBJ1-1	TGTGCCAGCAGCTTCTGGCGGGACACTGAAGCTTTCTTT	CASSFWRDTEAFF
TRBD1	TRBV9	NA	TRBJ1-2	TGTGCCAGCAGCCCCCGGGCAGGGGGTGGGTATGGCTACACCTTC	CASSPRAGGGYGYTF
NA	TRBV5-1	NA	TRBJ2-5	TGCGCCAGCAGCTTGGCAACGGACACGACCAAGTACTTC	CASSLATDTTKYF